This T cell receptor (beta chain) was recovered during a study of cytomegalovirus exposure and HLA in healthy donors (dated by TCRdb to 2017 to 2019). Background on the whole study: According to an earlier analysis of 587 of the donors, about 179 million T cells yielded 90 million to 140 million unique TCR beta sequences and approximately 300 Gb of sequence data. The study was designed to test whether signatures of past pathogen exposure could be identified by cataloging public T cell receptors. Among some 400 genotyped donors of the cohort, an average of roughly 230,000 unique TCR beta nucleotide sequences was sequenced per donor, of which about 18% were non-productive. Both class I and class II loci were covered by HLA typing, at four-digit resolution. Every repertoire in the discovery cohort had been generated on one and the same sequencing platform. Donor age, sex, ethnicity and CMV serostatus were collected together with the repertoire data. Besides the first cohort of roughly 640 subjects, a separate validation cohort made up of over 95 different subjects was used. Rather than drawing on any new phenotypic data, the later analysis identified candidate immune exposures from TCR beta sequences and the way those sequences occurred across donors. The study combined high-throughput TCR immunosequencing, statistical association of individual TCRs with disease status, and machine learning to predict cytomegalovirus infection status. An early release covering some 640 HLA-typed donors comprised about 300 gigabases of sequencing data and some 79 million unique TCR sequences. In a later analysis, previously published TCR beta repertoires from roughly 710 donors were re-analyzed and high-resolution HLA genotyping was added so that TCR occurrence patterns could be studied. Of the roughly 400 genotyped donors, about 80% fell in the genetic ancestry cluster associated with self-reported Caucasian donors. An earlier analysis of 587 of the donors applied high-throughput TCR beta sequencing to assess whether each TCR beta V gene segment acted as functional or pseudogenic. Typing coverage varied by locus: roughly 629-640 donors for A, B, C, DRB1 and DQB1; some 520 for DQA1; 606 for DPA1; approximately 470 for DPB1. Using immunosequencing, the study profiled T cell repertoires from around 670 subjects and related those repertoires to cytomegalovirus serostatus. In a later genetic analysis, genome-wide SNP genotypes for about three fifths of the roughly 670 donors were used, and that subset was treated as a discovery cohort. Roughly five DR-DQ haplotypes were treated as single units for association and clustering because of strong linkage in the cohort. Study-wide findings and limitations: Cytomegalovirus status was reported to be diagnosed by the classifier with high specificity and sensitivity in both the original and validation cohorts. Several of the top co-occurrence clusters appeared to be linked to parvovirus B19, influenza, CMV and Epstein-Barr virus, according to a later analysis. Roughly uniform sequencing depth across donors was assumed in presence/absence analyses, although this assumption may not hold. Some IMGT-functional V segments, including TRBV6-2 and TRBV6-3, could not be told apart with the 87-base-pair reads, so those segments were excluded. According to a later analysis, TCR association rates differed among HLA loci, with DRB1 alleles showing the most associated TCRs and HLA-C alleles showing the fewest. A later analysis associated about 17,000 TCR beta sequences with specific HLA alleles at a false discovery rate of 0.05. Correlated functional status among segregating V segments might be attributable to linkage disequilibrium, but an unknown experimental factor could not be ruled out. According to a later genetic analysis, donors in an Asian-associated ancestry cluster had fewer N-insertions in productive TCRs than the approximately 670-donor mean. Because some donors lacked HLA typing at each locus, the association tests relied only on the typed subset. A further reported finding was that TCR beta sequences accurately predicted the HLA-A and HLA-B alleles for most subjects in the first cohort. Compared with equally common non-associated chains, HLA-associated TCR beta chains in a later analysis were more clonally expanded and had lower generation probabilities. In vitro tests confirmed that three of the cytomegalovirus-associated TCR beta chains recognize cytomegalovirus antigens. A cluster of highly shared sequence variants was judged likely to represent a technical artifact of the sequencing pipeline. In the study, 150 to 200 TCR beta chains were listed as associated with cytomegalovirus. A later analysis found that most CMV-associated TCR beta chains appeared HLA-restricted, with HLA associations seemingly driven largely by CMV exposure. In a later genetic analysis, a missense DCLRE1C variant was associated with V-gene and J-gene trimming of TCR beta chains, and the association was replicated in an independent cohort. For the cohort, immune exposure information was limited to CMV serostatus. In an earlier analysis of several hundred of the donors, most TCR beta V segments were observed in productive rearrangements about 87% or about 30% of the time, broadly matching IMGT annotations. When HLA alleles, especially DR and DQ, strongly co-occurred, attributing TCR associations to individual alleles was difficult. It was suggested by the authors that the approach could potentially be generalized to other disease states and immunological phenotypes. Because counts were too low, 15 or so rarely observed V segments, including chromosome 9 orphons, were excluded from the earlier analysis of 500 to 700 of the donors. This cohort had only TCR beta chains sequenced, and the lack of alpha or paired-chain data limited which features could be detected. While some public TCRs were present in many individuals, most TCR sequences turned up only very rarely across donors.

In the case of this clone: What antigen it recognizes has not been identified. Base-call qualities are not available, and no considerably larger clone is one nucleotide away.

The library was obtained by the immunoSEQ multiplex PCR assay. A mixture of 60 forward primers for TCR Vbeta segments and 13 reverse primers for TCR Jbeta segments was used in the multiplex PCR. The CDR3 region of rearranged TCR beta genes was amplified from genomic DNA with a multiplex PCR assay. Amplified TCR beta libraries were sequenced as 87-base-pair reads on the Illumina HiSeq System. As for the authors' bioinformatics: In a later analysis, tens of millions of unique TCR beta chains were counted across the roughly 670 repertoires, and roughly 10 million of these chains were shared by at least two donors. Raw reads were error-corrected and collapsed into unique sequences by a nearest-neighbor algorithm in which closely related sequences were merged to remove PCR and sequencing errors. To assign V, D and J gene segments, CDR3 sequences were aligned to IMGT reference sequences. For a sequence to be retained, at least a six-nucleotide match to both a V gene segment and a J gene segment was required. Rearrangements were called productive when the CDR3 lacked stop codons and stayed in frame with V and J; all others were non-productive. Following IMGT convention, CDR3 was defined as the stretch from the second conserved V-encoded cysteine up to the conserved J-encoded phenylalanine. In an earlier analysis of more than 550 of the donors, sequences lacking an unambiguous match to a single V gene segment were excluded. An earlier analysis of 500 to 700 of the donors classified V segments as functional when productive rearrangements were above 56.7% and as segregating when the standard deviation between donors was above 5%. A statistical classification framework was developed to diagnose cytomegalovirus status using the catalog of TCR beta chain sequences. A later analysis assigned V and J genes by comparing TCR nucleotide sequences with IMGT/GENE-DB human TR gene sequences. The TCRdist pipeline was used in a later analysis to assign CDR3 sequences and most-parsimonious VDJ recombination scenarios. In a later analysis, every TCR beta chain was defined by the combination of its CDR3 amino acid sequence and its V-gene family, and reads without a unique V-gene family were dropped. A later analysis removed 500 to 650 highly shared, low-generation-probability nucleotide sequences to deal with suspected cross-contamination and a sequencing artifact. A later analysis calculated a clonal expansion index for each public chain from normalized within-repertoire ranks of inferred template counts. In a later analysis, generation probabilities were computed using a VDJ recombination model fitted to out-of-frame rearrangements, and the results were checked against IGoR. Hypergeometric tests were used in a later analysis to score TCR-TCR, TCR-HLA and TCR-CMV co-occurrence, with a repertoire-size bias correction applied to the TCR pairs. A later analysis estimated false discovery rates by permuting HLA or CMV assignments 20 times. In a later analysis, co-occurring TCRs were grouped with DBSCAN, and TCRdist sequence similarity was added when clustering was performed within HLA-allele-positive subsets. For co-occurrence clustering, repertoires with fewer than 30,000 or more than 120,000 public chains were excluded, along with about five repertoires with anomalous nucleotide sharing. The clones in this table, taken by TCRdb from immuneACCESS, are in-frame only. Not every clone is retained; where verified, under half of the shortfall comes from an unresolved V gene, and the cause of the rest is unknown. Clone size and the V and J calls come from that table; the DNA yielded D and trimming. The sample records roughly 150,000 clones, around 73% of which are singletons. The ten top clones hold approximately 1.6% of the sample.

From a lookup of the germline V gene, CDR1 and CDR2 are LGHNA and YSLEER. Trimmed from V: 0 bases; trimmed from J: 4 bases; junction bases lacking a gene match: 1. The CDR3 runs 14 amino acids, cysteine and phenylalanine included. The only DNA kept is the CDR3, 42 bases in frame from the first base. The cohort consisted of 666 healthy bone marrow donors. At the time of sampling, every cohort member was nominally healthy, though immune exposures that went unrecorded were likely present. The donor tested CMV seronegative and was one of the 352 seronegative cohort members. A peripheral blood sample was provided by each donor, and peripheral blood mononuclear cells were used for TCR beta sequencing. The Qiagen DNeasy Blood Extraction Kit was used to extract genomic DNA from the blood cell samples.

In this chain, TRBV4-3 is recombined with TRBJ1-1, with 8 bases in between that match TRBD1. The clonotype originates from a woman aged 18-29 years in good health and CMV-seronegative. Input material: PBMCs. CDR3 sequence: CASSQDGQGTEAFF. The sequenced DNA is TGCGCCAGCAGCCAAGATGGACAGGGCACTGAAGCTTTCTTT.